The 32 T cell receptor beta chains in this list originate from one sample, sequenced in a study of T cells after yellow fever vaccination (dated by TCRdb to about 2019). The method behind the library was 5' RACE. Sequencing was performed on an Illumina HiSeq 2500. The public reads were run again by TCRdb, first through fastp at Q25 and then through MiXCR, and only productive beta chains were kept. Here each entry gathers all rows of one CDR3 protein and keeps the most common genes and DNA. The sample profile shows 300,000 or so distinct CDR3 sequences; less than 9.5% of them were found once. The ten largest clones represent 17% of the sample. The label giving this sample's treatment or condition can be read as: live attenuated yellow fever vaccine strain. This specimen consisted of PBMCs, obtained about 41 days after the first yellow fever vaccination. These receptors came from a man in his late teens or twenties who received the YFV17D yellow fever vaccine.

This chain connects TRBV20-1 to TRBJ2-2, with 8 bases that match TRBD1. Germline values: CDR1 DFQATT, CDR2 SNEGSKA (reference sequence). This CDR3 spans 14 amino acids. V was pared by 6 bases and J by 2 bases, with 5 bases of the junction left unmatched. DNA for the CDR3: TGCAGTGCGGGGGACAGGCGAAACACCGGGGAGCTGTTTTTT. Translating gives CSAGDRRNTGELFF.

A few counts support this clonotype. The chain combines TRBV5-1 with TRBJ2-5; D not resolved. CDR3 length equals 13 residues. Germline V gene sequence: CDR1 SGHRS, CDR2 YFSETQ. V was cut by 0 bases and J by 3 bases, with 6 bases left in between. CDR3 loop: CASSLVTKETQYF. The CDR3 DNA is TGCGCCAGCAGCTTGGTAACCAAAGAGACCCAGTACTTC.

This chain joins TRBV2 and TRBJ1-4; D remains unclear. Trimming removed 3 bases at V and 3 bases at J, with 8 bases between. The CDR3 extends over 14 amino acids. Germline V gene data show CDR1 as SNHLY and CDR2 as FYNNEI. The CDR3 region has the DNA TGTGCCAGCAGTGAGCGGCAGTCTAATGAAAAACTGTTTTTT. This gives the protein CASSERQSNEKLFF.

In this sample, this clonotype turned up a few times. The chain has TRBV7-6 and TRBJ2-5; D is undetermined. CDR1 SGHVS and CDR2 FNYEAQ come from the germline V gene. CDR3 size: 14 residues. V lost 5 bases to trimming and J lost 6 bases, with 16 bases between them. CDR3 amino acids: CASSPPLPGQTQYF. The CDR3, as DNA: TGTGCCAGCAGCCCCCCCCTACCGGGTCAGACCCAGTACTTC.

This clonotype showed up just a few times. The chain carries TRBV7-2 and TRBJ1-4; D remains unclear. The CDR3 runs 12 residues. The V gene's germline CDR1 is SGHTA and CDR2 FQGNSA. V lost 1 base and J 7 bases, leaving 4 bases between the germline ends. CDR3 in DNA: TGTGCCAGCAGCTTAGATACTGAAAAACTGTTTTTT. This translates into CASSLDTEKLFF.

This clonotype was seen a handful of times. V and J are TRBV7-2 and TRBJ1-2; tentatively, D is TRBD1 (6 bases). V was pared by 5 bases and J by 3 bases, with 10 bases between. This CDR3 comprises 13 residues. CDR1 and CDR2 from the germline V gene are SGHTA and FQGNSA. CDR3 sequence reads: CASSQRGHYGYTF. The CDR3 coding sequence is TGTGCCAGCAGCCAACGGGGGCACTATGGCTACACCTTC.

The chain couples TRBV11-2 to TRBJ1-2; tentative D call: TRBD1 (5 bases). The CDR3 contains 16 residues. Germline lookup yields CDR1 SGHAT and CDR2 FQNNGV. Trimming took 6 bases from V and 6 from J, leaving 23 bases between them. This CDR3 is CASSVGQVSHSDGYTF. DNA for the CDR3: TGTGCCAGCAGTGTGGGGCAGGTGAGCCACTCAGATGGCTACACCTTC.

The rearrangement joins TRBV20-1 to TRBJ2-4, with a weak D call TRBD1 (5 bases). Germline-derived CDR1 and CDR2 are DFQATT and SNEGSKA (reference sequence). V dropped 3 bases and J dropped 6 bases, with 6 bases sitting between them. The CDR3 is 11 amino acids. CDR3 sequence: CSARTVNIQYF. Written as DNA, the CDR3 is TGCAGTGCTAGGACAGTAAACATTCAGTACTTC.

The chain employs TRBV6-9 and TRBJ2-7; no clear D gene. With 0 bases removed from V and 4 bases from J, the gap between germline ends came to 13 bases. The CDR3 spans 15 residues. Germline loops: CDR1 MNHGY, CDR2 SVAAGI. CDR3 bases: TGTGCCAGCAGTTATTCGAAGACCCTGAGATACGAGCAGTACTTC. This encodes CASSYSKTLRYEQYF.

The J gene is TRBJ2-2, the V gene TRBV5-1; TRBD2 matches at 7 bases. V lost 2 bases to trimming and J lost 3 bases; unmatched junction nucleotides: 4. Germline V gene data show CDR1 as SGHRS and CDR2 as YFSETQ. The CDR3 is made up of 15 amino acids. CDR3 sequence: CASSFSLADTGELFF. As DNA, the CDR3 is TGCGCCAGCAGCTTTTCGCTAGCGGACACCGGGGAGCTGTTTTTT.

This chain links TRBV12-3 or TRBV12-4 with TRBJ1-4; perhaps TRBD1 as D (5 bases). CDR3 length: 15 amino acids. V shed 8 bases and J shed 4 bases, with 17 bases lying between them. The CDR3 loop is CASGWMKGSNEKLFF. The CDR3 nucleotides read TGTGCCAGCGGGTGGATGAAGGGGAGTAATGAAAAACTGTTTTTT.

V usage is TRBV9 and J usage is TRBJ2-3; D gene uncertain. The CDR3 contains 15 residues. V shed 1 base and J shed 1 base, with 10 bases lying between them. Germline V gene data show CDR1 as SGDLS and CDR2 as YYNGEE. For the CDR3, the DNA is TGTGCCAGCAGCGTATCTGAGGATGGCACAGATACGCAGTATTTT. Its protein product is CASSVSEDGTDTQYF. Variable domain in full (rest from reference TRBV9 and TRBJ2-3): DSGVTQTPKHLITATGQRVTLRCSPRSGDLSVYWYQQSLDQGLQFLIQYYNGEERAKGNILERFSAQQFPDLHSELNLSSLELGDSALYFCASSVSEDGTDTQYFGPGTRLTVL.

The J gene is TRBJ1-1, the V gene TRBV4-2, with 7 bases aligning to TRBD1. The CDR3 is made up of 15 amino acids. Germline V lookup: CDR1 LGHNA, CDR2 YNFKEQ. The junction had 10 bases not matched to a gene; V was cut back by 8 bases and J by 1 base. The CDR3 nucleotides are TGTGCCAGCTCCCTGGGACAGATGGCGAACACTGAAGCTTTCTTT. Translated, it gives CASSLGQMANTEAFF.

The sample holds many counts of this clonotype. CDR3 nucleotide sequence: TGCGCCAGCAGCCAAGATATAGGTCAAGAGACCCAGTACTTC. Protein sequence: CASSQDIGQETQYF. The rearrangement joins TRBV4-3 to TRBJ2-5; D gene uncertain. Trimming cost V 0 bases and J 2 bases, with 7 bases left between them. The CDR3 is 14 amino acids. In germline, CDR1 is LGHNA, CDR2 YSLEER.

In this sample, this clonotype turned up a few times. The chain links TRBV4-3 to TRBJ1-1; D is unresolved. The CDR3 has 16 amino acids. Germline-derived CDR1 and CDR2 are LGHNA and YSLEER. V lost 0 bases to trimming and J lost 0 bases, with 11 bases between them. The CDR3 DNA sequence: TGCGCCAGCAGCCAAGAAAGCAGAATCTTGAACACTGAAGCTTTCTTT. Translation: CASSQESRILNTEAFF.

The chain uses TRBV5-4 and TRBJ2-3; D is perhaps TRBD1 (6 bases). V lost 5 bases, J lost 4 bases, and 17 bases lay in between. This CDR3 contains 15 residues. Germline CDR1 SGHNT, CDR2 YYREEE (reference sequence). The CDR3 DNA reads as TGTGCCAGCAGTAAAGAGCTACAGGGTTCAGATACGCAGTATTTT. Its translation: CASSKELQGSDTQYF.

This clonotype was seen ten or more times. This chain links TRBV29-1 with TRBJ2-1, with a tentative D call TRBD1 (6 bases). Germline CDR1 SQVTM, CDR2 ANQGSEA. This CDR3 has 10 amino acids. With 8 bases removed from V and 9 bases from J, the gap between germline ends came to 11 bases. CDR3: CSTGQIEQFF. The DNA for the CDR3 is TGCAGCACAGGACAGATTGAGCAGTTCTTC.

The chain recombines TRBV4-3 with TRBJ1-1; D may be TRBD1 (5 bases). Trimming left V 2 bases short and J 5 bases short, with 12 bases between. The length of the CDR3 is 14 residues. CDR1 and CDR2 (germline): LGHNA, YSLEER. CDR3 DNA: TGCGCCAGCAGCCAATGGGGGGGGGGAACTGAAGCTTTCTTT. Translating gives CASSQWGGGTEAFF.

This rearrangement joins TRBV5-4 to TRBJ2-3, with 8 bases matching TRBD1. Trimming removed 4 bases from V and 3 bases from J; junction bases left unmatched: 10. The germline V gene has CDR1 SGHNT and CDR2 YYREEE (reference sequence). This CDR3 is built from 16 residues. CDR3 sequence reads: CASSHPGQGVTDTQYF. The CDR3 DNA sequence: TGTGCCAGCAGCCACCCCGGACAGGGCGTGACAGATACGCAGTATTTT.

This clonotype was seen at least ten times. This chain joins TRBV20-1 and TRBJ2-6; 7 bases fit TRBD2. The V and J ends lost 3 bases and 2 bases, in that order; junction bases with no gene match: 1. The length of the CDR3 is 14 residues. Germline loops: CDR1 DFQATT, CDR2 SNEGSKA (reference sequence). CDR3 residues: CSARGGAGANVLTF. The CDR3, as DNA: TGCAGTGCTAGGGGAGGGGCTGGGGCCAACGTCCTGACTTTC.

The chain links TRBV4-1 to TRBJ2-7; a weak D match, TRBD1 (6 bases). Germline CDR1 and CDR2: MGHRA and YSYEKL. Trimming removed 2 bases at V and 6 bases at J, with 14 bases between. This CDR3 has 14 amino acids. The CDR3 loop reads CASSQYQGSGEQYF. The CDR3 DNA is TGCGCCAGCAGCCAATACCAGGGGAGTGGCGAGCAGTACTTC.

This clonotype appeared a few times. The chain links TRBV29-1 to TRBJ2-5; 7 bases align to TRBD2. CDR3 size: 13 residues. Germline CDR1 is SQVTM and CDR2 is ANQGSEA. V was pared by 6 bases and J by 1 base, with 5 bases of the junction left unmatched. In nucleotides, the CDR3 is TGCAGCGTCTCGCGGGGGTTCCAAGAGACCCAGTACTTC. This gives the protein CSVSRGFQETQYF.

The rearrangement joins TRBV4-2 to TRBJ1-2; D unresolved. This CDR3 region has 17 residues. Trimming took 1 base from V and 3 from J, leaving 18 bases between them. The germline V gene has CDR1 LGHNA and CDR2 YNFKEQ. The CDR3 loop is CASSQGRTEDRYYGYTF. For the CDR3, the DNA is TGTGCCAGCAGCCAAGGCCGTACAGAAGACCGGTACTATGGCTACACCTTC.

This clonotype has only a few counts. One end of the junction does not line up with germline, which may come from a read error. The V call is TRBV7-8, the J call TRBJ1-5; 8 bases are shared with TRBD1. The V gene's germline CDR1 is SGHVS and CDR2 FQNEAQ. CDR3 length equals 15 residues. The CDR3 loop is CASTLGQGDNQPQHF. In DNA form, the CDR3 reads TGTGCCAGCACCTTAGGACAGGGAGACAATCAGCCCCAGCATTTT.

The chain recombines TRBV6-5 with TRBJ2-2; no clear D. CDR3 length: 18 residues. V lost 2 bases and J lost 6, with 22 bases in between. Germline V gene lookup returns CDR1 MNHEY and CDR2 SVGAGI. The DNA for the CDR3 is TGTGCCAGCAGTTACCCCCGGCAGAGACCGCGCCCCTCCGGGGAGCTGTTTTTT. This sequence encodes CASSYPRQRPRPSGELFF.

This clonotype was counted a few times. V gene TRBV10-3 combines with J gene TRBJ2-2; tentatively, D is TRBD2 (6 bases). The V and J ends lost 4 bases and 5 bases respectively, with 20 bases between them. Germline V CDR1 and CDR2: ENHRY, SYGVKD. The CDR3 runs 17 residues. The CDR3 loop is CAISGYGTLEGTGELFF. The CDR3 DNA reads TGTGCCATCAGTGGATACGGGACTCTAGAAGGGACCGGGGAGCTGTTTTTT.

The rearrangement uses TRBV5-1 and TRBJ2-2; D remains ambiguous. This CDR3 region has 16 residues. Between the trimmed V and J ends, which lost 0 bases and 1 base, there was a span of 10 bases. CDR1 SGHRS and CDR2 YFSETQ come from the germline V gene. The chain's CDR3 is CASSLARAMNTGELFF. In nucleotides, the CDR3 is TGCGCCAGCAGCTTGGCCAGAGCGATGAACACCGGGGAGCTGTTTTTT.

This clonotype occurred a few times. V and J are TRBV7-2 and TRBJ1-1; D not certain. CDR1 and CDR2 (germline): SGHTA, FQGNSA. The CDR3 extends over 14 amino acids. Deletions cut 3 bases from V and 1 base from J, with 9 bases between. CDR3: CASSFRTPNTEAFF. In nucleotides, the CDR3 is TGTGCCAGCAGCTTCCGAACACCGAACACTGAAGCTTTCTTT.

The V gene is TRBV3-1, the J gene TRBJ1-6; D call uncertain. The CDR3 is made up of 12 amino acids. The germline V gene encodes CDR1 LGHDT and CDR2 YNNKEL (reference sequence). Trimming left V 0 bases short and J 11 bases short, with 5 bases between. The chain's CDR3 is CASSQDSAPLHF. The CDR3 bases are TGTGCCAGCAGCCAAGATTCTGCACCCCTCCACTTT.

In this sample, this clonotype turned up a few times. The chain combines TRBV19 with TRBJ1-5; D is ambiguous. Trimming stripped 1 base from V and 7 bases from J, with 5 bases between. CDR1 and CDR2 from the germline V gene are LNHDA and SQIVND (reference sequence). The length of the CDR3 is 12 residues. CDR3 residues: CASSIGSQPQHF. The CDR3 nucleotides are TGTGCCAGTAGTATAGGGAGCCAGCCCCAGCATTTT.

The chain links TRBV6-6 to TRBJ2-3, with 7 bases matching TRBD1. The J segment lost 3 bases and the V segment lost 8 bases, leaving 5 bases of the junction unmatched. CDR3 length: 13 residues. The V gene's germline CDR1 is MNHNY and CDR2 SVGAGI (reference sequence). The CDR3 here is CASQLTGTDTQYF. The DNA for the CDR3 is TGTGCCAGCCAGCTGACAGGGACAGATACGCAGTATTTT.

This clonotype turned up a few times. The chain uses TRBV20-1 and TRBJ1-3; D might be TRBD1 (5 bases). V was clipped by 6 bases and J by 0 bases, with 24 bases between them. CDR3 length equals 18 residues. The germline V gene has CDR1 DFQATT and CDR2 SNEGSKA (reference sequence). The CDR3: CSAGTVPRDVISGNTIYF. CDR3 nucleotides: TGCAGTGCGGGGACTGTTCCGAGGGATGTAATCTCTGGAAACACCATATATTTT.